The 26 T cell receptor beta chains below all came from one sample that was sequenced in a study of blood T cell repertoires in COVID-19. Libraries were prepared by immunoSEQ multiplex PCR; TCRdb keeps only in-frame clonotypes and omits some of them. The repertoire holds about 460,000 clones, less than 90% seen once, with approximately 8.3% in the top ten. The sequencing sample was made of PBMCs or T cells enriched from blood (not recorded which). These receptors were obtained from a woman aged 60 to 75 who had recovered from COVID-19.

The chain couples TRBV10-3 to TRBJ2-2; TRBD1 is a possible D gene (7 bases). Germline CDR1 ENHRY, CDR2 SYGVKD. The length of the CDR3 is 15 residues. Between the trimmed V and J ends, which lost 3 bases and 6 bases, there was a span of 14 bases. The CDR3 DNA reads as TGTGCCATCAGTGACCGGGACAGCGGGCCCGGGGAGCTGTTTTTT. Residues: CAISDRDSGPGELFF.

The chain uses TRBV7-8 and TRBJ2-5; TRBD1 matches 8 bases. The trim removed 8 bases at V and 5 bases at J, leaving 19 bases unmatched. The CDR3 contains 17 residues. Germline values: CDR1 SGHVS, CDR2 FQNEAQ. The CDR3 DNA follows: TGTGCCAGCCTCCGACAGGGGCAATCCCTCATGGGGGAGACCCAGTACTTC. Translation: CASLRQGQSLMGETQYF. The variable domain in full, with the rest retrieved from reference TRBV7-8 and TRBJ2-5, is GAGVSQSPRYKVAKRGQDVALRCDPISGHVSLFWYQQALGQGPEFLTYFQNEAQLDKSGLPSDRFFAERPEGSVSTLKIQRTQQEDSAVYLCASLRQGQSLMGETQYFGPGTRLLVL.

Concerning this clone: The identical CDR3 is also encoded by other nucleotide sequences in the sample. The chain employs TRBV4-1 and TRBJ1-4; 9 bases match TRBD1. The CDR3 extends over 16 amino acids. The germline V gene has CDR1 MGHRA and CDR2 YSYEKL. Trimming removed 1 base from V and 6 bases from J; junction bases left unmatched: 6. In DNA form, the CDR3 reads TGCGCCAGCAGCCAAGCTCCGGGACAGGGACATGAAAAACTGTTTTTT. Its translation: CASSQAPGQGHEKLFF.

V usage is TRBV10-3 and J usage is TRBJ2-4; the match to TRBD1 covers 8 bases. V lost 8 bases and J lost 4; bases outside the gene matches: 4. CDR1 is ENHRY and CDR2 is SYGVKD in the germline V gene. The CDR3 is 13 amino acids. Written as DNA, the CDR3 is TGTGCCATCTCAGGACAGGGAAAAAACATTCAGTACTTC. This sequence encodes CAISGQGKNIQYF.

The chain joins TRBV15 to TRBJ1-3; D unresolved. CDR1 and CDR2 (germline): LNHNV, YYDKDF (reference sequence). The V and J ends lost 0 bases and 3 bases respectively, with 6 bases between them. The CDR3 loop spans 14 amino acids. CDR3 bases: TGTGCCACCAGCAGAGACAGGTTTGGAAACACCATATATTTT. It translates to CATSRDRFGNTIYF.

The sample holds one count of this clone. J is TRBJ1-5 and V is TRBV6-5; 7 nucleotides align to TRBD1. CDR1 is MNHEY, CDR2 SVGAGI, per germline. The CDR3 contains 14 residues. Trimming at V came to 6 bases and at J to 9 bases, leaving 11 bases not matched to a gene. For the CDR3, the DNA is TGTGCCAGCAGACCACAGGGGTTAACGGGGCCCCAGCATTTT. Its translation: CASRPQGLTGPQHF.

The V gene is TRBV5-1, the J gene TRBJ1-3; no firm D call. This CDR3 region has 15 residues. The germline V gene encodes CDR1 SGHRS and CDR2 YFSETQ. V lost 0 bases and J 4 bases, leaving 11 bases between the germline ends. CDR3 sequence: CASSLGGALGNTIYF. The DNA of the CDR3 is TGCGCCAGCAGCTTGGGAGGTGCTTTAGGAAACACCATATATTTT.

This chain connects TRBV28 to TRBJ2-5; 7 bases align to TRBD2. This CDR3 has 16 residues. The junction had 13 bases not matched to a gene; V was cut back by 7 bases and J by 2 bases. Germline loops: CDR1 MDHEN, CDR2 SYDVKM. The CDR3 sequence is CASTPLWGGGQETQYF. For the CDR3, the DNA is TGTGCCAGCACCCCTTTGTGGGGGGGAGGACAAGAGACCCAGTACTTC.

The J gene is TRBJ2-3, the V gene TRBV5-1; 8 bases align to TRBD2. Germline V gene lookup returns CDR1 SGHRS and CDR2 YFSETQ. V shed 4 bases and J 2 bases; nucleotides not matched to a gene: 6. The CDR3 runs to 15 residues. In DNA form, the CDR3 reads TGCGCCAGCAGCCTCGGTAGCGGGGCCACAGATACGCAGTATTTT. The encoded protein is CASSLGSGATDTQYF. Filled out from reference TRBV5-1 and TRBJ2-3, the complete variable domain reads KAGVTQTPRYLIKTRGQQVTLSCSPISGHRSVSWYQQTPGQGLQFLFEYFSETQRNKGNFPGRFSGRQFSNSRSEMNVSTLELGDSALYLCASSLGSGATDTQYFGPGTRLTVL.

The CDR3 loop reads CAITRDRGHTEAFF. Written as DNA, the CDR3 is TGTGCCATCACCAGGGACAGGGGACACACTGAAGCTTTCTTT. The genes are TRBV10-3 and TRBJ1-1, with TRBD1 matching 10 bases. Germline assignment: CDR1 ENHRY and CDR2 SYGVKD. The CDR3 length is 14 residues. The V gene end was trimmed by 7 bases and the J gene end by 3 bases; junction bases not matched to a gene: 5.

The genes are TRBV23-1 and TRBJ2-7; D ambiguous. TRBV23-1 is an ORF, with its function uncertain. The CDR3 has 15 residues. Trimming shortened V by 4 bases and J by 6 bases, and 19 bases separated the two germline ends. The CDR3 bases are TGCGCCAGCAGTCCAGGAATCTCCCGATCGGCCGAGCAGTACGTC. Translated, it gives CASSPGISRSAEQYV.

The rearrangement links TRBV11-2 to TRBJ1-3; 7 bases are a match to TRBD1. The CDR3 runs 14 residues. With 4 bases clipped from V and 2 bases from J, the junction kept 2 bases outside the gene matches. Germline V gene data show CDR1 as SGHAT and CDR2 as FQNNGV. This CDR3 is CASSSRGPGNTIYF. CDR3 bases: TGTGCCAGCAGCTCAAGGGGGCCTGGAAACACCATATATTTT.

This clone was counted once. The gene calls are TRBV6-1 and TRBJ1-2, with 7 bases lining up with TRBD1. The CDR3 length is 14 residues. With V trimmed by 6 bases and J by 6 bases, 10 bases remained unmatched. The germline gives CDR1 MNHNS, CDR2 SASEGT. The CDR3 sequence: CASRLTGTAHGYTF. Written as DNA, the CDR3 is TGTGCCAGCAGGTTAACCGGGACAGCCCATGGCTACACCTTC.

Notes on this clone: Other DNA sequences of this sample code for an identical CDR3. The J gene is TRBJ1-5, the V gene TRBV2; no firm D call. V was clipped by 3 bases and J by 0 bases, with 6 bases between them. The CDR3 sequence is 14 residues long. CDR1 SNHLY and CDR2 FYNNEI come from the germline V gene. The CDR3 protein is CASSDRYSNQPQHF. The CDR3 nucleotides are TGTGCCAGCAGTGACAGATATAGCAATCAGCCCCAGCATTTT. Together with reference TRBV2 and TRBJ1-5, the CDR3 gives the full variable domain: EPEVTQTPSHQVTQMGQEVILRCVPISNHLYFYWYRQILGQKVEFLVSFYNNEISEKSEIFDDQFSVERPDGSNFTLKIRSTKLEDSAMYFCASSDRYSNQPQHFGDGTRLSIL.

The chain has TRBV5-5 and TRBJ2-6; D not resolved. CDR3 length: 15 residues. Germline CDR1 reads SGHKS; CDR2 reads YYEKEE (reference sequence). Trimming shortened V by 3 bases and J by 2 bases, and 9 bases separated the two germline ends. The CDR3 sequence: CASSSPRTGANVLTF. CDR3 DNA sequence: TGTGCCAGCAGCTCACCTAGGACTGGGGCCAACGTCCTGACTTTC.

The genes are TRBV2 and TRBJ1-2; 7 nucleotides match TRBD1. CDR1 is SNHLY and CDR2 is FYNNEI in the germline V gene. CDR3 length equals 15 residues. Trimming removed 9 bases from V and 3 bases from J; junction bases left unmatched: 13. CDR3 nucleotides: TGTGCCAGAATAACAGGGGACGGTCCTTACTATGGCTACACCTTC. The encoded protein is CARITGDGPYYGYTF. Using reference TRBV2 and TRBJ1-2 for the parts outside the CDR3, the full variable domain is EPEVTQTPSHQVTQMGQEVILRCVPISNHLYFYWYRQILGQKVEFLVSFYNNEISEKSEIFDDQFSVERPDGSNFTLKIRSTKLEDSAMYFCARITGDGPYYGYTFGSGTRLTVV.

J is TRBJ2-3 and V is TRBV11-2, with D maybe TRBD1 (6 bases). There are 17 residues in the CDR3. Germline CDR1 and CDR2: SGHAT and FQNNGV. V was pared by 5 bases and J by 0 bases, with 18 bases between. This CDR3 is CASSLSRGQGSTDTQYF. In DNA form, the CDR3 reads TGTGCCAGCAGCCTCTCCAGAGGTCAGGGGAGCACAGATACGCAGTATTTT.

The rearrangement joins TRBV12-3 or TRBV12-4 to TRBJ2-1; no firm D call. This CDR3 has 13 residues. The V and J ends lost 2 bases and 8 bases respectively, with 10 bases between them. CDR3 sequence reads: CASSLPETHEQFF. The CDR3 DNA is TGTGCCAGCAGTTTACCCGAAACACATGAGCAGTTCTTC.

The chain has TRBV6-5 and TRBJ2-2, with 7 bases identical to TRBD1. Germline-derived CDR1 and CDR2 are MNHEY and SVGAGI. Unmatched junction bases numbered 4, after V lost 4 bases and J lost 2 bases. This CDR3 comprises 15 residues. The CDR3 DNA sequence: TGTGCCAGCAGTTTGAGACAGGGTAACACCGGGGAGCTGTTTTTT. Its translation is CASSLRQGNTGELFF.

This clone was found a few times. The CDR3 reads CASSLESVVSFNQPQHF. CDR3 nucleotide sequence: TGTGCCAGCAGCTTAGAATCAGTTGTCTCGTTCAATCAGCCCCAGCATTTT. This chain uses TRBV7-8 with TRBJ1-5; D gene ambiguous. In germline, CDR1 is SGHVS, CDR2 FQNEAQ. The CDR3 is made up of 17 amino acids. V lost 1 base, J lost 3 bases, and 16 bases lay in between.

With regard to this clone: The same CDR3 arises from other DNA sequences in this sample as well. The V gene is TRBV6-5, the J gene TRBJ1-1; D unclear. The germline V gene encodes CDR1 MNHEY and CDR2 SVGAGI. Trimming left V 0 bases short and J 1 base short, with 9 bases between. There are 15 residues in the CDR3. The CDR3 here is CASSYSRRGNTEAFF. For the CDR3, the DNA is TGTGCCAGCAGTTACTCGAGGAGAGGGAACACTGAAGCTTTCTTT.

V usage is TRBV11-2 and J usage is TRBJ2-3; perhaps TRBD2 as D (5 bases). CDR1 SGHAT and CDR2 FQNNGV come from the germline V gene. This CDR3 contains 15 residues. Trimming removed 5 bases from V and 2 bases from J, with 14 bases in between. The CDR3: CASSVELVTTDTQYF. In nucleotides, the CDR3 is TGTGCCAGCAGCGTCGAACTAGTTACCACAGATACGCAGTATTTT.

Regarding this clone: Compared with germline, one end of the junction differs, possibly owing to a read error. J is TRBJ1-6 and V is TRBV6-5; 8 bases are shared with TRBD1. CDR3 length equals 13 residues. Germline V gene sequence: CDR1 MNHEY, CDR2 SVGAGI. The CDR3 protein is CASSSGLDRGKRF. DNA for the CDR3: TGTGCCAGCAGTTCAGGCCTCGACAGGGGCAAGCGATTT.

The chain recombines TRBV9 with TRBJ2-2, with 7 bases fitting TRBD1. V lost 2 bases to trimming and J lost 0 bases; unmatched junction nucleotides: 4. In germline, CDR1 is SGDLS, CDR2 YYNGEE. The CDR3 is 16 residues long. The CDR3 DNA follows: TGTGCCAGCAGCGTTACTGGGACAGCGAACACCGGGGAGCTGTTTTTT. This translates into CASSVTGTANTGELFF. Combining the CDR3 with reference TRBV9 and TRBJ2-2 gives the whole variable domain DSGVTQTPKHLITATGQRVTLRCSPRSGDLSVYWYQQSLDQGLQFLIQYYNGEERAKGNILERFSAQQFPDLHSELNLSSLELGDSALYFCASSVTGTANTGELFFGEGSRLTVL.

This sequence joins TRBV27 and TRBJ2-5; D may be TRBD1 (5 bases). The CDR3 sequence is 13 residues long. V shed 6 bases and J shed 1 base, with 9 bases lying between them. Germline loops: CDR1 MNHEY, CDR2 SMNVEV (reference sequence). The CDR3 spells CASRRQGQETQYF. The CDR3 DNA reads TGTGCCAGCAGGCGGCAGGGCCAAGAGACCCAGTACTTC.

The V and J genes are TRBV3-1 (or the pseudogene TRBV3-2) and TRBJ1-1; 7 bases are a match to TRBD1. The germline CDR1 and CDR2 sequences are LGHDT and YNNKEL (reference sequence). The CDR3 sequence is 14 residues long. V lost 5 bases, J lost 5 bases, and 8 bases stayed unmatched. In DNA, the CDR3 is TGTGCCAGCAGCTACCGACAGGGTGGGACTGAAGCTTTCTTT. This gives the protein CASSYRQGGTEAFF.